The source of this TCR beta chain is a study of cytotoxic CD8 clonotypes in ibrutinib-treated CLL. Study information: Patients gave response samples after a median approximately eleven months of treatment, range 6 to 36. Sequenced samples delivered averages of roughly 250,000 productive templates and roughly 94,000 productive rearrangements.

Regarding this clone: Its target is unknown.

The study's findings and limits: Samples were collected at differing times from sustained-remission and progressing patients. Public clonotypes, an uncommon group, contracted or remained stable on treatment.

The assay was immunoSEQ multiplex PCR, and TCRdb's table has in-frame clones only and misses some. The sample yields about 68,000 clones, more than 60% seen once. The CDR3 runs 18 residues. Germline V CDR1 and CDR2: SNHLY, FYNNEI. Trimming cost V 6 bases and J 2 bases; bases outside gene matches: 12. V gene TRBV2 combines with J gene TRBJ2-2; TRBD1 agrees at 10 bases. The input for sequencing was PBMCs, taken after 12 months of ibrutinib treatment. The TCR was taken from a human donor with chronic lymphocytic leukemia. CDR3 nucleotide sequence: TGTGCCAGCAGCACCCCGACAGGGGGCGTCCGAAACACCGGGGAGCTGTTTTTT. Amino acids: CASSTPTGGVRNTGELFF.